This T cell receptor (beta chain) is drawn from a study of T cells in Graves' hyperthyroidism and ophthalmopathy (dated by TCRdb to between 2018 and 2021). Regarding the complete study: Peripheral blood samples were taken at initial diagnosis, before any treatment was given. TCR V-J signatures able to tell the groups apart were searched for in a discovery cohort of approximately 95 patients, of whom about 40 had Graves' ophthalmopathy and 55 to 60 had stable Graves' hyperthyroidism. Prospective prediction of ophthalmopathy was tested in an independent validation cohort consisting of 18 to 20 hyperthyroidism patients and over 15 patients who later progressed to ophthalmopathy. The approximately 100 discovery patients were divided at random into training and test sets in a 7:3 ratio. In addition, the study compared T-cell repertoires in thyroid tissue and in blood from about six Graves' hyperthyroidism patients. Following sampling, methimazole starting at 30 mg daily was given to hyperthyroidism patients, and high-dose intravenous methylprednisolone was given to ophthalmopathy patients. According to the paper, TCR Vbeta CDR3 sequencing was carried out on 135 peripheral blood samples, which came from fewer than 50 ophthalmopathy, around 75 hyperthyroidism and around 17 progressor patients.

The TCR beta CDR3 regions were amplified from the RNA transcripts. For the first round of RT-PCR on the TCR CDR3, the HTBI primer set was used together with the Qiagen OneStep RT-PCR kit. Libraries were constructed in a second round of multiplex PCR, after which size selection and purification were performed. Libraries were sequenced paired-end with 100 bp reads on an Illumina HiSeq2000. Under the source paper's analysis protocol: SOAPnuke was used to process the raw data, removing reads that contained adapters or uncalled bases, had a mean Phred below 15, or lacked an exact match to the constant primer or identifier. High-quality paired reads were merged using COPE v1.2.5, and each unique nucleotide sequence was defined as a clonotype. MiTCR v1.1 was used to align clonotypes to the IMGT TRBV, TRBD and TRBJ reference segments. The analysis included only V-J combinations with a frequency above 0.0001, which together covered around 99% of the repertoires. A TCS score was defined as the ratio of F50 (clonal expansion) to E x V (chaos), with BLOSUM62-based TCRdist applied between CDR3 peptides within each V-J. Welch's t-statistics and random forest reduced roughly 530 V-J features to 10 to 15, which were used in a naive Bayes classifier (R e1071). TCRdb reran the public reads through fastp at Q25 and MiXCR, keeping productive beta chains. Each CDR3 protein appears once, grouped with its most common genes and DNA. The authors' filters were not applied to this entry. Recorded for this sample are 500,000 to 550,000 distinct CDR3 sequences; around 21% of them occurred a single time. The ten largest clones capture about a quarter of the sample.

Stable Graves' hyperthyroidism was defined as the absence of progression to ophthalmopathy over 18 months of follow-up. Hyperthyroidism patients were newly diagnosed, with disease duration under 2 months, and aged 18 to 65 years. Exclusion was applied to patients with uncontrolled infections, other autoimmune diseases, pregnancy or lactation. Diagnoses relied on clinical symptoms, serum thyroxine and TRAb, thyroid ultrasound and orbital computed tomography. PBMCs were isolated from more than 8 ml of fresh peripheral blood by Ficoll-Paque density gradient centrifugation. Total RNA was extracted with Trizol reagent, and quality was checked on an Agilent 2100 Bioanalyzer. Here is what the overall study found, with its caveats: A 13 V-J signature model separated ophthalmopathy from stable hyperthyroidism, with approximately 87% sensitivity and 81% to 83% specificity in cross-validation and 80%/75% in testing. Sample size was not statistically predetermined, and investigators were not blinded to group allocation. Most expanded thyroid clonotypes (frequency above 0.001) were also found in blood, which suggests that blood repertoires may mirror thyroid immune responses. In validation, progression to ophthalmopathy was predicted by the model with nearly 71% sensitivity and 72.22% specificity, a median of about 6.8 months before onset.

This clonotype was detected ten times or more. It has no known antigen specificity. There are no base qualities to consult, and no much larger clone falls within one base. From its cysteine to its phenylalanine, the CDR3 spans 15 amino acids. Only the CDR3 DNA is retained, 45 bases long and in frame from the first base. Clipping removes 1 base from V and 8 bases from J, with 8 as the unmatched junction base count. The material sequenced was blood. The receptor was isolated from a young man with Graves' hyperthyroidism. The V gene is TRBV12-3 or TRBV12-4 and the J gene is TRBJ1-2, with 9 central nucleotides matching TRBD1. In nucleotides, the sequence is TGTGCCAGCAGTTTAGATCCACAGGGGGCGTCGGGCTACACCTTC. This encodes CASSLDPQGASGYTF.